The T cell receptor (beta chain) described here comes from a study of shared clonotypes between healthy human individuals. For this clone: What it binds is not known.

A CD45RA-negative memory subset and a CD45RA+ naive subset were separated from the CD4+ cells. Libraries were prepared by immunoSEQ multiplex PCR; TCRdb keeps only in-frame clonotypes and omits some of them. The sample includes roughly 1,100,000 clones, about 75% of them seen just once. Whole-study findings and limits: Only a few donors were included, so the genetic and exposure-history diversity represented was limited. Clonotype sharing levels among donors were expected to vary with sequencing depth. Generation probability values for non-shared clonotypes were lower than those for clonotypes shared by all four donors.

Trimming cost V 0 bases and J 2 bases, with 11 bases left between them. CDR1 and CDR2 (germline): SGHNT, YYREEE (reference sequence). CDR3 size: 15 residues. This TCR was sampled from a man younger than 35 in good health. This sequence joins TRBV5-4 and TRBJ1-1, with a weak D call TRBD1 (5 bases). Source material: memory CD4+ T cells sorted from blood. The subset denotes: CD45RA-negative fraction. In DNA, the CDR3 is TGTGCCAGCAGCTTGGCCCCAAGGGGAAACACTGAAGCTTTCTTT. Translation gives CASSLAPRGNTEAFF.